The 23 T cell receptor beta chains presented below share a single source sample, sequenced in a study of T cells in Graves' hyperthyroidism and ophthalmopathy. Using RNA transcripts as the source, TCR beta CDR3 regions were amplified. When the TCR CDR3 underwent first-round RT-PCR, the HTBI primer set was used. One entry per CDR3 protein, called by TCRdb with MiXCR from the multiplex PCR reads. Here the sample spans roughly 640,000 distinct CDR3 sequences, approximately 16% being singletons. Source material: blood. The receptors shown here come from a middle-aged woman with Graves' ophthalmopathy.

This clonotype was observed a handful of times. V is TRBV25-1 and J is TRBJ2-5; D perhaps matches TRBD1 (6 bases). The germline CDR1 and CDR2 sequences are MGHDK and SYGVNS. The length of the CDR3 is 12 residues. V lost 6 bases and J lost 5, with 10 bases in between. This CDR3 is CASSTGSETQYF. CDR3 DNA: TGTGCCAGCAGCACAGGGTCGGAGACCCAGTACTTC.

This clonotype was detected many times. V usage is TRBV6-2 or TRBV6-3 and J usage is TRBJ2-7; D unresolved. V was cut by 5 bases and J by 3 bases, with 11 bases left in between. The germline V gene has CDR1 MNHEY and CDR2 SVGEGT. The CDR3 is 13 residues long. The CDR3 spells CASSHPGLYEQYF. The CDR3 nucleotides read TGTGCCAGCAGTCATCCGGGCCTCTACGAGCAGTACTTC.

V is TRBV20-1 and J is TRBJ2-7; D not resolved. The germline gives CDR1 DFQATT, CDR2 SNEGSKA (reference sequence). The CDR3 has 13 residues. V gave up 2 bases and J gave up 2 bases, with 10 bases separating them. Here the CDR3 DNA reads TGCAGTGCTAGATCATCCTCACCCTACGAGCAGTACTTC. Translating gives CSARSSSPYEQYF.

This clonotype was counted only a few times. V usage is TRBV3-1 and J usage is TRBJ1-6, with D unresolved. The V end lost 1 base, the J end lost 8 bases, and 15 bases lay between the germline ends. CDR1 is LGHDT, CDR2 YNNKEL, per germline (reference sequence). This CDR3 spans 16 amino acids. This CDR3 is CASSQGSGLRDSPLHF. CDR3 in DNA: TGTGCCAGCAGCCAAGGTTCTGGCCTCCGGGATTCACCCCTCCACTTT. Full variable domain (missing parts from reference TRBV3-1 and TRBJ1-6): DTAVSQTPKYLVTQMGNDKSIKCEQNLGHDTMYWYKQDSKKFLKIMFSYNNKELIINETVPNRFSPKSPDKAHLNLHINSLELGDSAVYFCASSQGSGLRDSPLHFGNGTRLTVT.

The chain links TRBV3-1 to TRBJ2-1; a weak D match, TRBD2 (5 bases). Trimming left V 0 bases short and J 5 bases short, with 29 bases between. CDR1 is LGHDT and CDR2 is YNNKEL in the germline V gene (reference sequence). The CDR3 spans 21 residues. The CDR3 region has the DNA TGTGCCAGCAGCCAAGATAGGACCTGGTATCCCGGATCCTCGCGGGACAATGAGCAGTTCTTC. The encoded protein is CASSQDRTWYPGSSRDNEQFF.

This clonotype came up many times. The chain combines TRBV6-1 with TRBJ2-1, with a weak D call TRBD2 (5 bases). With 4 bases removed from V and 10 bases from J, the gap between germline ends came to 14 bases. Germline V CDR1 and CDR2: MNHNS, SASEGT. This CDR3 is built from 13 residues. For the CDR3, the DNA is TGTGCCAGCAGTGGCTTGAGGGCCAAGGAGCAGTTCTTC. Protein: CASSGLRAKEQFF.

The sample holds many counts of this clonotype. The chain recombines TRBV6-1 with TRBJ1-2; TRBD1 might be the D (5 bases). Trimming shortened V by 2 bases and J by 7 bases, and 14 bases separated the two germline ends. From germline, CDR1 is MNHNS and CDR2 SASEGT. The length of the CDR3 is 14 residues. DNA for the CDR3: TGTGCCAGCAGTGAAATTCGGGACCGTCTTGGCTACACCTTC. Protein sequence: CASSEIRDRLGYTF.

This clonotype was observed a handful of times. The chain uses TRBV20-1 and TRBJ2-3, with D possibly TRBD2 on 6 matching bases. Germline values: CDR1 DFQATT, CDR2 SNEGSKA (reference sequence). The CDR3 sequence is 15 residues long. With 5 bases removed from V and 3 bases from J, the gap between germline ends came to 18 bases. In nucleotides, the CDR3 is TGCAGTGCTGTATATATCTGGAGGGCAACAGATACGCAGTATTTT. Protein product: CSAVYIWRATDTQYF.

The table lists this clonotype with many counts. The V call is TRBV18, the J call TRBJ1-1, with D hard to call. This CDR3 spans 13 amino acids. CDR1 is KGHSH, CDR2 LQKENI, per germline. Trimming cost V 5 bases and J 1 base, with 8 bases left between them. As DNA, the CDR3 is TGTGCCAGCTCAGAATCCTCGAACACTGAAGCTTTCTTT. Its protein product is CASSESSNTEAFF.

As to this clonotype: This is likely a read error, given that the CDR3 carries no conserved phenylalanine or tryptophan at its end. J is TRBJ1-4 and V is TRBV2; D is unresolved. V dropped 6 bases and J dropped 5 bases, with 10 bases sitting between them. The germline CDR1 and CDR2 sequences are SNHLY and FYNNEI. The CDR3 has 13 residues. The CDR3 coding sequence is TGTGCCAGCAGACGGCAGTTAAATGAAAAACTGTTTCTT. It translates to CASRRQLNEKLFL.

Many counts were recorded for this clonotype. The CDR3 protein is CASSPPGGLQSTEAFF. In DNA form, the CDR3 reads TGTGCCAGCTCCCCGCCTGGGGGCCTTCAGAGCACTGAAGCTTTCTTT. The rearrangement joins TRBV18 to TRBJ1-1; possibly TRBD1 for D (6 bases). The CDR3 totals 16 residues. V lost 6 bases to trimming and J lost 4 bases, with 21 bases between them. In germline, CDR1 is KGHSH, CDR2 LQKENI.

There are many counts of this clonotype. This sequence joins TRBV2 and TRBJ1-6; perhaps TRBD1 as D (6 bases). The V gene's germline CDR1 is SNHLY and CDR2 FYNNEI. The CDR3 runs 14 residues. V lost 3 bases and J 5 bases, leaving 8 bases between the germline ends. The CDR3 DNA reads as TGTGCCAGCAGTGACAGGGGAAATAATTCACCCCTCCACTTT. Its translation is CASSDRGNNSPLHF.

The chain combines TRBV19 with TRBJ2-7, with TRBD1 matching over 10 bases. Germline assignment: CDR1 LNHDA and CDR2 SQIVND (reference sequence). The V segment lost 1 base and the J segment 3 bases; nucleotides outside the gene matches: 3. CDR3 length: 15 amino acids. DNA for the CDR3: TGTGCCAGTAGTATAGCCGGACAGGGGGGCTACGAGCAGTACTTC. Residues: CASSIAGQGGYEQYF.

This clonotype was counted ten times or more. The chain has TRBV5-1 and TRBJ1-5; D is ambiguous. Germline V CDR1 and CDR2: SGHRS, YFSETQ. Trimming removed 0 bases from V and 2 bases from J, with 12 bases in between. CDR3 length: 16 amino acids. CDR3 protein: CASSLGTALGNQPQHF. CDR3 nucleotide sequence: TGCGCCAGCAGCTTGGGGACCGCCCTGGGCAATCAGCCCCAGCATTTT.

In this sample, this clonotype turned up many times. V usage is TRBV30 and J usage is TRBJ2-7; D gene ambiguous. V was shortened by 2 bases and J by 2 bases, with 10 bases between the two germline ends. CDR3 length equals 13 residues. CDR1 is GTSNPN, CDR2 SVGIG, per germline (reference sequence). DNA of the CDR3: TGTGCCTGGAGTATCACTCATACCTACGAGCAGTACTTC. Amino acids: CAWSITHTYEQYF.

This clonotype came up many times. The chain links TRBV5-8 to TRBJ2-3, with TRBD2 matching over 13 bases. V dropped 4 bases and J dropped 1; count of bases not matched to a gene: 3. Germline V gene lookup returns CDR1 SGHTS and CDR2 YDEGEE. This CDR3 is 16 amino acids long. The CDR3 reads CASSAGLAGGTDTQYF. The CDR3 coding sequence is TGTGCCAGCAGCGCCGGACTAGCGGGGGGCACAGATACGCAGTATTTT.

This clonotype was found a few times. V gene TRBV10-2 combines with J gene TRBJ2-5, with D perhaps matching TRBD2 (6 bases). Trimming removed 7 bases from V and 3 bases from J, with 21 bases in between. The CDR3 is made up of 16 amino acids. Germline V lookup: CDR1 WSHSY, CDR2 SAAADI. The CDR3 protein is CASTGGGVWGKETQYF. CDR3 nucleotide sequence: TGCGCCAGCACCGGTGGCGGGGTCTGGGGCAAAGAGACCCAGTACTTC.

The genes are TRBV5-4 and TRBJ2-1, with 11 bases aligning to TRBD2. The CDR3 covers 16 residues. The V and J ends lost 4 bases and 7 bases, in that order; junction bases with no gene match: 10. CDR1 and CDR2 from the germline V gene are SGHNT and YYREEE (reference sequence). The CDR3 DNA follows: TGTGCCAGCAGCAAAATAGCGGGAGGGCCGAGTAATGAGCAGTTCTTC. It specifies CASSKIAGGPSNEQFF.

This clonotype was counted a few times. The rearrangement links TRBV13 to TRBJ1-1; TRBD1 agrees at 7 bases. In germline, CDR1 is PRHDT, CDR2 FYEKMQ (reference sequence). This CDR3 comprises 16 residues. J gave up 1 base and V 4 bases, and 9 bases lay outside the gene matches. The CDR3: CASSSLKGQQNTEAFF. For the CDR3, the DNA is TGTGCCAGCAGCTCTCTGAAGGGACAGCAGAACACTGAAGCTTTCTTT.

This clonotype was seen a few times. The chain employs TRBV19 and TRBJ2-1, with TRBD2 matching over 9 bases. The CDR3 spans 17 residues. V lost 0 bases and J lost 3; bases outside the gene matches: 6. Germline CDR1 LNHDA, CDR2 SQIVND (reference sequence). In DNA form, the CDR3 reads TGTGCCAGTAGTATAGATACGCGGGGGGGTTTCTACAATGAGCAGTTCTTC. Residues: CASSIDTRGGFYNEQFF.

On this clonotype itself: A much larger clone sits a single nucleotide away, making a read error possible. The V call is TRBV10-3, the J call TRBJ2-7; 14 nucleotides line up with TRBD2. The germline CDR1 and CDR2 sequences are ENHRY and SYGVKD. V was pared by 5 bases and J by 7 bases, with 7 bases of the junction left unmatched. The CDR3 has 15 amino acids. The CDR3 spells CAISQGLAGVLEQYF. The DNA for the CDR3 is TGTGCCATCAGTCAGGGACTAGCGGGAGTACTTGAGCAGTACTTC.

The CDR3 sequence: CASRGGIAGGSSSGANVLTF. The CDR3 DNA is TGTGCCAGCCGAGGGGGAATAGCGGGAGGAAGTAGCTCTGGGGCCAACGTCCTGACTTTC. This rearrangement joins TRBV2 to TRBJ2-6; 10 nucleotides line up with TRBD2. J was trimmed by 0 bases and V by 8 bases; bases with no gene match: 16. Germline lookup yields CDR1 SNHLY and CDR2 FYNNEI. CDR3 size: 20 residues.

This clonotype was observed once. The J gene is TRBJ1-2, the V gene TRBV7-2; 10 bases align to TRBD1. This CDR3 spans 16 amino acids. The trim removed 5 bases at V and 6 bases at J, leaving 12 bases unmatched. Germline V lookup: CDR1 SGHTA, CDR2 FQGNSA. Here the CDR3 DNA reads TGTGCCAGCAGCCGACCTCCGGGACAGGGGCTGAATGGCTACACCTTC. It codes for CASSRPPGQGLNGYTF.